This paragraph covers one T cell receptor beta chain sequence. With V trimmed by 1 base and J by 6 bases, 3 bases remained unmatched. The CDR3 has 14 residues. Germline V gives CDR1 SGHRS, CDR2 YFSETQ. Sequencing of TCR beta drew on CD8+ and CD4+ T cells from blood. This entry belongs to a study of CD8 T cells in Susac syndrome. Random hexamers were used to reverse transcribe roughly 0.5 to 1 ug of RNA. TCRdb called the immunoSEQ multiplex PCR reads again in MiXCR, with one record for every CDR3 protein. The sample has about 60,000 distinct CDR3 sequences, more than 90% seen once; the top ten hold nearly 0.2%.

The sample taken for sequencing was CD8+ T cells from PBMCs. V and J are TRBV5-1 and TRBJ2-1; TRBD1 agrees at 8 bases. The receptor was derived from a human donor in good health. The CDR3 DNA reads as TGCGCCAGCAGCTTGAGGACAGGGAGCAATGAGCAGTTCTTC. The encoded protein is CASSLRTGSNEQFF. Based on the CDR3 plus reference TRBV5-1 and TRBJ2-1, the full variable domain is KAGVTQTPRYLIKTRGQQVTLSCSPISGHRSVSWYQQTPGQGLQFLFEYFSETQRNKGNFPGRFSGRQFSNSRSEMNVSTLELGDSALYLCASSLRTGSNEQFFGPGTRLTVL.